This T cell receptor (beta chain) was sequenced in a study of identifying expanded T cells in peripheral blood. The germline V gene encodes CDR1 KGHSH and CDR2 LQKENI. The length of the CDR3 is 14 residues. The table came from immunoSEQ multiplex PCR; TCRdb's copy has only in-frame clones and leaves some out. The sample holds approximately 90,000 clones, around 87% seen once. To note about this clone: A junction boundary mismatches the germline segment, possibly from a read error.

This clonotype originated in a person aged 18 to 75 in good health. Sequencing was done on a sample of blood. J is TRBJ2-4 and V is TRBV18; TRBD1 is a possible D gene (6 bases). The CDR3 sequence is CASSPRRQVNIQYF. In DNA, the CDR3 is TGTGCCAGCTCCCCACGGAGACAGGTTAACATTCAGTACTTC.